The source of this TCR beta chain is a study of Graves' ophthalmopathy and Graves' hyperthyroidism. Whole-study findings and limits: Progression of ophthalmopathy was predicted by the model with roughly 65% sensitivity and around 72% specificity. Separation of ophthalmopathy from stable hyperthyroidism was achieved by a 13-signature model, at 85% to 90% sensitivity and 81.08% specificity. Among thyroid clonotypes expanded above 0.001 frequency, most also appeared in blood.

This CDR3 region has 14 residues. Germline V lookup: CDR1 SGHKS, CDR2 YYEKEE (reference sequence). The V end was cut by 6 bases, the J end by 5 bases, with 17 bases between. Scientists amplified the TCR beta CDR3 regions from RNA transcripts. Second-round multiplex PCR came after first-round RT-PCR with HTBI primers. TCRdb passed the multiplex PCR reads through MiXCR, listing each CDR3 protein once. The data show over 450,000 distinct CDR3 sequences, around an eighth seen once. At least ten counts were recorded for this clonotype. Its antigen remains unidentified. Symptoms, serum thyroxine and TRAb, thyroid ultrasound, and orbital computed tomography formed the diagnostic basis.

The chain employs TRBV5-5 and TRBJ2-5; a possible D gene is TRBD1 (6 bases). This clonotype was sampled from a woman under 40 with Graves' ophthalmopathy. The sequenced sample consisted of blood. For the CDR3, the DNA is TGTGCCAGCATCCGGGACACTGGGGGTGAGACCCAGTACTTC. Its protein is CASIRDTGGETQYF.